The source of this T cell receptor beta chain is a study of cytomegalovirus exposure and HLA in healthy donors. Study conclusions and caveats: Overall, about 160 TCR beta chains were annotated as cytomegalovirus-associated. Being indistinguishable, some V segments were excluded, TRBV6-2 and TRBV6-3 among them. It emerged from a later analysis that several of the most significant clusters appeared to be linked to common viral pathogens.

The CDR3 sequence is 16 residues long. Trimming shortened V by 2 bases and J by 2 bases, and 15 bases separated the two germline ends. The germline V gene has CDR1 MNHNY and CDR2 SVGAGI (reference sequence). Primers: 60 Vbeta forward and 13 Jbeta reverse. Authors' analysis steps: Among the unique TCR beta chains that a later analysis counted, some 73 million in all, roughly 10 million were shared. Generated by immunoSEQ multiplex PCR, the TCRdb table keeps only in-frame clones and is missing some. Clone size and the V and J calls come from that table; the DNA yielded D and trimming. The sample totals under 45,000 clones; its top ten clones hold around 3.8%. Notes on this clone: The antigen is unknown.

Material for sequencing was PBMCs. The V call is TRBV6-6, the J call TRBJ1-1; D unclear. The receptor was isolated from a male donor in good health and CMV-seronegative. Here the CDR3 DNA reads TGTGCCAGCAGTTACGCGACGTTTAGCTTCAACACTGAAGCTTTCTTT. Its protein is CASSYATFSFNTEAFF.